This T cell receptor beta chain was obtained from a study of blood T cells in healthy people across ages. A second PCR of about 7 to 12 cycles used a sample-barcoded 5' primer and a J-beta primer mix. Each CDR3 protein is one row after TCRdb ran MiXCR on the 5' RACE reads. Altogether under 800,000 distinct CDR3 sequences are present, 40% to 45% being singletons, with the ten largest covering 20% to 25%. The V gene's germline CDR1 is SQVTM and CDR2 ANQGSEA. V dropped 1 base and J dropped 6; count of bases not matched to a gene: 9. The CDR3 length is 15 residues. The chain combines TRBV29-1 with TRBJ2-3, with TRBD2 matching over 8 bases. The sequence was collected from a woman aged 60-75 years in good health. Material: blood. The CDR3 here is CSVEVQRGLYDTQYF. For the CDR3, the DNA is TGCAGCGTTGAAGTCCAGCGGGGGCTGTACGATACGCAGTATTTT.